This is a list of T cell receptor beta chains from one sample in a study of T cell responses to AZD1222 COVID-19 vaccine. Libraries were prepared by immunoSEQ multiplex PCR; TCRdb keeps only in-frame clonotypes and omits some of them. This sample yields some 120,000 clones, of which more than 70% are seen a single time; 8.5% to 12% belongs to the top ten. The material sequenced was peripheral blood, taken on day 0 of AZD1222 vaccination. All receptors come from an adult in good health. CDR3s include the opening cysteine and the closing phenylalanine or tryptophan.

j_gene: TRBJ2-1; v_gene: TRBV2; CDR3aa: CASSRQTTYNEQFF
j_gene: TRBJ2-1; v_gene: TRBV30; CDR3aa: CAWIIAGYGSEQFF
j_gene: TRBJ1-5; v_gene: TRBV2; CDR3aa: CASSEDRGINQPQHF
j_gene: TRBJ2-1; v_gene: TRBV10-3; CDR3aa: CAISESIGLLYGGQFF
j_gene: TRBJ1-5; v_gene: TRBV6-1; CDR3aa: CASSDPGNHQPQHF
j_gene: TRBJ2-3; v_gene: TRBV28; CDR3aa: CASSTLTVGTDTQYF
j_gene: TRBJ1-2; v_gene: TRBV5-1; CDR3aa: CASSLDGTDYGYTF
j_gene: TRBJ2-6; v_gene: TRBV30; CDR3aa: CASRAGANVLTF
j_gene: TRBJ2-7; v_gene: TRBV7-8; CDR3aa: CASSGRARGAYEQYF
j_gene: TRBJ2-5; v_gene: TRBV2; CDR3aa: CASSHYGTGARETQYF
j_gene: TRBJ2-2; v_gene: TRBV4-1; CDR3aa: CASSQDLDTSNTGELFF
j_gene: TRBJ2-3; v_gene: TRBV24-1; CDR3aa: CATSEGPDTQYF
j_gene: TRBJ1-2; v_gene: TRBV4-1; CDR3aa: CASSQMPGERANYGYTF
j_gene: TRBJ1-1; v_gene: TRBV11-2; CDR3aa: CASSPRALGEAFF
j_gene: TRBJ2-5; v_gene: TRBV7-9; CDR3aa: CASSFFQETQYF
j_gene: TRBJ2-7; v_gene: TRBV5-4; CDR3aa: CASSPGLAGGEQYF
j_gene: TRBJ1-5; v_gene: TRBV4-3; CDR3aa: CASSQGWLGAEYSNQPQHF
j_gene: TRBJ2-3; v_gene: TRBV24-1; CDR3aa: CATSALGGTQYF
j_gene: TRBJ1-4; v_gene: TRBV5-1; CDR3aa: CASSLKAGGEKLFF
j_gene: TRBJ1-1; v_gene: TRBV6-5; CDR3aa: CASRDGQGFRAFF
j_gene: TRBJ2-7; v_gene: TRBV5-1; CDR3aa: CASSPGTVPSYEQYF
j_gene: TRBJ1-4; v_gene: TRBV6-6; CDR3aa: CASSRSRTGTNEKLFF